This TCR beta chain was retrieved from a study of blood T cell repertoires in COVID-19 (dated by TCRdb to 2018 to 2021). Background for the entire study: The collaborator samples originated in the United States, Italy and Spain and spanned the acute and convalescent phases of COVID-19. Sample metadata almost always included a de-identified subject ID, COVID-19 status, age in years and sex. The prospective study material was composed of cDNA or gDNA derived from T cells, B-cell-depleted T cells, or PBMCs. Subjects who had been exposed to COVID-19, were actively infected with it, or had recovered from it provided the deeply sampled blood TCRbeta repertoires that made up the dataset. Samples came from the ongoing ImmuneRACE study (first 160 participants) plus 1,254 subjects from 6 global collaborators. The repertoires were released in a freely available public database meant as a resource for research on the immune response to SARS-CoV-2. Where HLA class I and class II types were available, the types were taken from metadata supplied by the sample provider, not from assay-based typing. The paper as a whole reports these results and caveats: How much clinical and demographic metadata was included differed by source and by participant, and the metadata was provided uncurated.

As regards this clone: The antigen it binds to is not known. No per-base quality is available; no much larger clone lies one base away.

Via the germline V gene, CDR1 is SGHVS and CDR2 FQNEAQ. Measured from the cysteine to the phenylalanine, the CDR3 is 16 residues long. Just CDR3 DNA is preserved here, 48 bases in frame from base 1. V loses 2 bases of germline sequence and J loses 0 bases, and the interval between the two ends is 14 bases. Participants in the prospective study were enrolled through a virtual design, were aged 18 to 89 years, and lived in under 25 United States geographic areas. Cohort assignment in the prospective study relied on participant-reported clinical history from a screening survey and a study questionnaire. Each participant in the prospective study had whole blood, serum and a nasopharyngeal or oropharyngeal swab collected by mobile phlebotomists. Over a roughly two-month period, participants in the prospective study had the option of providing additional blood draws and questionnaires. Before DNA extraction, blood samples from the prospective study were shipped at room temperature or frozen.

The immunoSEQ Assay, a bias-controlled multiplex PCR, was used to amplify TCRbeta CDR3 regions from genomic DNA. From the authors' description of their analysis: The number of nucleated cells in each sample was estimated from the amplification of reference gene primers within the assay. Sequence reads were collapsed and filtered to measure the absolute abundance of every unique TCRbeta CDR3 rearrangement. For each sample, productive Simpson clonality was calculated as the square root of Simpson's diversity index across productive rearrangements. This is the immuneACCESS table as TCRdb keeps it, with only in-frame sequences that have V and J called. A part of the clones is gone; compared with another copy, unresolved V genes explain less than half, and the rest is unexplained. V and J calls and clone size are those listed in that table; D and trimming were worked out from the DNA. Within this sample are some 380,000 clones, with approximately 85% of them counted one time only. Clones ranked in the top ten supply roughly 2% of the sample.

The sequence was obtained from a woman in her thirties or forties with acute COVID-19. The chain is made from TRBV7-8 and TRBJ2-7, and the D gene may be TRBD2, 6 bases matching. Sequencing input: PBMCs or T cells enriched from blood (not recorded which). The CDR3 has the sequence CASSLPQGLSSYEQYF. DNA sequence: TGTGCCAGCAGCTTACCGCAGGGACTGAGCTCCTACGAGCAGTACTTC.